This passage covers 12 T cell receptor beta chains from one sample sequenced in a study of PD-1 blockade in classical Hodgkin lymphoma. Data came from immunoSEQ multiplex PCR; TCRdb stores just in-frame clones and leaves some out. The sample contains 10,000 to 15,000 clones, roughly 84% of which appear only once. Following autologous stem cell transplantation, relapse occurred in every patient, and exposure to brentuximab vedotin varied. PBMCs were thawed, and CD8+ T cells were then isolated from them by magnetic negative selection. The sequenced sample was CD8+ T cells from blood, obtained at baseline. The receptors originated from a human donor with classical Hodgkin lymphoma.

V is TRBV7-5 and J is TRBJ1-4; the table's D call TRBD1 went unverified against the DNA. TRBV7-5 is a pseudogene locus. The CDR3 loop spans 14 amino acids. The CDR3 bases are TGTGTCAGAAGCAACGGACAGGGAGTCGAAAAACTGTTTTTT. Protein sequence: CVRSNGQGVEKLFF.

This clone occurred once. This chain connects TRBV14 to TRBJ2-4; tentative D call: TRBD2 (6 bases). Between the trimmed V and J ends, which lost 1 base and 7 bases, there was a span of 8 bases. This CDR3 is built from 13 residues. Germline V gene lookup returns CDR1 SGHDN and CDR2 FVKESK. CDR3: CASSQVAGNIQYF. DNA of the CDR3: TGTGCCAGCAGCCAAGTCGCGGGGAACATTCAGTACTTC.

This clone was detected only once. The chain has TRBV11-2 and TRBJ2-7; unclear D gene. This CDR3 comprises 12 residues. The ends were cut back, 4 bases at V and 1 base at J, with 5 bases in the middle. From germline, CDR1 is SGHAT and CDR2 FQNNGV. The CDR3 sequence is CASSWGSYEQYF. CDR3 nucleotides: TGTGCCAGCAGCTGGGGTTCCTACGAGCAGTACTTC.

This sequence joins TRBV7-2 and TRBJ2-7, with no clear D. Germline V CDR1 and CDR2: SGHTA, FQGNSA. This CDR3 comprises 13 residues. V lost 8 bases to trimming and J lost 0 bases, with 11 bases between them. This CDR3 reads CASSFGFSYEQYF. CDR3 sequence (DNA): TGTGCCAGCTCCTTCGGGTTCTCCTACGAGCAGTACTTC.

The CDR3 DNA follows: TGTGCCAGCAGCTCGATCTTGGGGGAGAACACTGAAGCTTTCTTT. Translated, it gives CASSSILGENTEAFF. V gene TRBV5-5 combines with J gene TRBJ1-1, with D possibly matching TRBD1 (5 bases). V was cut by 3 bases and J by 1 base, with 13 bases left in between. In germline, CDR1 is SGHKS, CDR2 YYEKEE (reference sequence). The CDR3 consists of 15 residues.

V usage is TRBV28 and J usage is TRBJ2-5, with TRBD1 identical over 7 bases. J was trimmed by 0 bases and V by 5 bases; bases with no gene match: 9. Germline V CDR1 and CDR2: MDHEN, SYDVKM. The CDR3 runs 16 residues. CDR3 loop: CASSARPGQNQETQYF. The CDR3 DNA reads TGTGCCAGCAGTGCCCGGCCGGGACAGAACCAAGAGACCCAGTACTTC.

The chain carries TRBV10-3 and TRBJ2-5, with a possible D match to TRBD2 (6 bases). The better agreement between TRBJ2-7 and the DNA end casts doubt on the J call. This CDR3 has 14 amino acids. Germline loops: CDR1 ENHRY, CDR2 SYGVKD. This CDR3 reads CAISTAGNSYEQYF. CDR3 sequence (DNA): TGTGCCATCAGTACTGCGGGGAATTCCTACGAGCAGTACTTC.

The chain is built from TRBV19 and TRBJ1-1; unclear D gene. Germline CDR1 and CDR2: LNHDA and SQIVND (reference sequence). The V end was cut by 5 bases, the J end by 5 bases, with 12 bases between. The CDR3 extends over 13 amino acids. CDR3 loop: CASSPSGNTEAFF. The CDR3 DNA is TGTGCCAGTAGTCCCTCGGGAAATACTGAAGCTTTCTTT.

This clone was recorded only once. The chain uses TRBV2 and TRBJ2-5; 12 positions agree with TRBD2. In germline, CDR1 is SNHLY, CDR2 FYNNEI. This CDR3 has 17 residues. The V and J ends lost 3 bases and 6 bases, in that order; junction bases with no gene match: 11. For the CDR3, the DNA is TGTGCCAGCAGTGAGGAGGCACTAGCGGGGGGAGGAAAGACCCAGTACTTC. Protein product: CASSEEALAGGGKTQYF.

V is TRBV6-4 and J is TRBJ2-3, with 7 nucleotides matching TRBD1. Trimming at V came to 5 bases and at J to 2 bases, leaving 4 bases not matched to a gene. CDR1 is MRHNA and CDR2 is SNTAGT in the germline V gene. CDR3 length: 14 residues. CDR3 coding DNA: TGTGCCAGCAGTCCCGGACAGGACACAGATACGCAGTATTTT. This sequence encodes CASSPGQDTDTQYF.

The gene calls are TRBV28 and TRBJ1-1, with D tentatively TRBD1 (6 bases). The CDR3 is made up of 13 amino acids. Deletions cut 5 bases from V and 1 base from J, with 8 bases between. The germline CDR1 and CDR2 sequences are MDHEN and SYDVKM. Written as DNA, the CDR3 is TGTGCCAGCAGTGACAGGCGGAACACTGAAGCTTTCTTT. Protein product: CASSDRRNTEAFF. The full variable domain, rest sourced from reference TRBV28 and TRBJ1-1, is DVKVTQSSRYLVKRTGEKVFLECVQDMDHENMFWYRQDPGLGLRLIYFSYDVKMKEKGDIPEGYSVSREKKERFSLILESASTNQTSMYLCASSDRRNTEAFFGQGTRLTVV.

The chain uses TRBV28 and TRBJ1-3, with D perhaps TRBD1 (6 bases). CDR3 size: 16 residues. Germline lookup yields CDR1 MDHEN and CDR2 SYDVKM. V dropped 8 bases and J dropped 0 bases, with 17 bases sitting between them. In DNA, the CDR3 is TGTGCCAGCCTGGGACAACCTATGAGCTCTGGAAACACCATATATTTT. Its translation is CASLGQPMSSGNTIYF. Full variable domain (remainder filled in from reference TRBV28 and TRBJ1-3): DVKVTQSSRYLVKRTGEKVFLECVQDMDHENMFWYRQDPGLGLRLIYFSYDVKMKEKGDIPEGYSVSREKKERFSLILESASTNQTSMYLCASLGQPMSSGNTIYFGEGSWLTVV.